This T cell receptor (beta chain) was identified in a study of CD8+ T cells in alopecia areata. Study as a whole: Those patients who were treated received oral tofacitinib, which was given at 5 to 10 mg twice daily for moderate-to-severe alopecia areata. Overall study results and limits: Tofacitinib delivered significant drops in scalp clonality and in expanded CD8+ clones among the top 100. In blood and scalp, many expanded lesional clones persisted during tofacitinib. For lesional scalp, especially alopecia totalis/universalis, clonality was higher than in normal scalp.

Treatment here: oral pan-JAK inhibitor, 5-10 mg twice daily. RNA, once extracted, was reverse transcribed into cDNA for use as the sequencing template. Clones were sequenced by immunoSEQ multiplex PCR, and TCRdb holds only the in-frame ones, with some missing. Here the sample spans 70,000 or so clones, 29% being singletons. Comment on this clone: Its antigen remains unknown.

The CDR3 length is 14 residues. CDR1 and CDR2 from the germline V gene are MDHEN and SYDVKM. V lost 6 bases to trimming and J lost 2 bases, with 13 bases between them. The TCR originated in a human donor with alopecia areata. The specimen was CD8+ T cells sorted from blood, collected at week 4, from a patient treated with tofacitinib. The genes are TRBV28 and TRBJ2-5; the D gene is possibly TRBD2 (6 bases). CDR3 DNA: TGTGCCAGCAGGCAGACTAGGCGACAAGAGACCCAGTACTTC. Protein: CASRQTRRQETQYF.